A selection of T cell receptor beta chains follows, all from one sample in a study of cytomegalovirus exposure and HLA in healthy donors. Using immunoSEQ multiplex PCR, the repertoire was profiled, and TCRdb retains in-frame clones only, with some absent. The sample carries about 120,000 clones, roughly 80% recorded once. Sequencing used PBMCs. The receptors originated from a woman between 35 and 50 years old in good health and CMV-seropositive. Each CDR3 is given with its conserved first and last residue. A D gene is named only where the DNA matches it firmly. Clone size is not always given. Where it is, it says once, few, many or a class for expanded clones.

D gene	clone size	J gene	V gene	CDR3 DNA	CDR3 protein
-	-	TRBJ2-7	TRBV27	TGTGCCAGCAGTTTATCGGAGGGCTACGAGCAGTACTTC	CASSLSEGYEQYF
-	-	TRBJ1-6	TRBV4-2	TGTGCCAGCAGCCAAGACGGTGGGAGTAATTCACCCCTCCACTTT	CASSQDGGSNSPLHF
-	few	TRBJ1-1	TRBV19	TGTGCCAGCTGCGGGAGGGAAGCTTTCTTT	CASCGREAFF
-	-	TRBJ1-1	TRBV11-2	TGTGCCAGCAGCCCGAAAGAGAGGCCTTTCTTT	CASSPKERPFF
TRBD1	-	TRBJ2-7	TRBV27	TGTGCCAGCAGAGGACAGGGCGGAGGAGAGCAGTACTTC	CASRGQGGGEQYF
-	few	TRBJ1-3	TRBV21-1	TGTGCCAGCAGCCCGCAGGCTGGAAACACCATATATTTT	CASSPQAGNTIYF
TRBD2	-	TRBJ2-5	TRBV7-2	TGTGCCAGCACCACACTAGCGGGGGGCCAAGAGACCCAGTACTTC	CASTTLAGGQETQYF
-	-	TRBJ2-3	TRBV5-4	TGTGCCAGCAGCTACGGGGAAACAGATACGCAGTATTTT	CASSYGETDTQYF
TRBD1	-	TRBJ1-5	TRBV27	TGTGCCAGCAGAAGGACAGGGGGGTCTCAGCCCCAGCATTTT	CASRRTGGSQPQHF
TRBD1	once	TRBJ1-2	TRBV29-1	TGCAGCGTTGATGAGGGAGGACAGGGATCTGGCTACACCTTC	CSVDEGGQGSGYTF
-	-	TRBJ2-7	TRBV2	TGTGCCAGCAGTGAACGGGAGAGCTCCTACGAGCAGTACTTC	CASSERESSYEQYF
-	-	TRBJ1-2	TRBV6-5	TGTGCCAGCAGGCGCTCGGACTATGGCTACACCTTC	CASRRSDYGYTF
-	-	TRBJ1-1	TRBV5-8	TGTGCCAGCAGCTTTAGAAGTCCTCTAGAAGCTTTCTTT	CASSFRSPLEAFF
-	-	TRBJ2-5	TRBV9	TGTGCCAGCAGCGAAGTCCCTTCGGACACGCAAAAGACCCAGTACTTC	CASSEVPSDTQKTQYF
-	-	TRBJ1-5	TRBV11-2	TGTGCCAGCAGCTTAGGGAGTGAGCAGCCCCAGCATTTT	CASSLGSEQPQHF
-	-	TRBJ1-1	TRBV4-2	TGTGCCAGCAGCCAGTTTACAGGGGAAGCTTTCTTT	CASSQFTGEAFF